This TCR beta chain was identified during a study of blood T cell repertoires in COVID-19. Study information: Sources were T cells, B-cell-depleted T cells, or PBMCs; the material itself was cDNA or gDNA.

J was trimmed by 3 bases and V by 3 bases; bases with no gene match: 4. The CDR3 runs to 16 residues. Germline CDR1 SGHTA, CDR2 FQGNSA. In the authors' methods: Reference gene primer amplification yielded estimated nucleated cell counts. Sequencing used immunoSEQ multiplex PCR; TCRdb keeps in-frame clones, though not all of them. The D gene and trimming were derived from the DNA, and the V and J assignments and clone size from that table. Here the sample spans about 170,000 clones, roughly 91% being singletons. The TCR sequence derives from a man aged 50-59 years who had recovered from COVID-19. The rearrangement uses TRBV7-2 and TRBJ2-3, with 12 bases matching TRBD1. Material: peripheral blood. CDR3 loop: CASSLGTGGITDTQYF. DNA for the CDR3: TGTGCCAGCAGCTTGGGGACAGGGGGCATAACAGATACGCAGTATTTT. The variable domain in full, completed from reference TRBV7-2 and TRBJ2-3, reads GAGVSQSPSNKVTEKGKDVELRCDPISGHTALYWYRQSLGQGLEFLIYFQGNSAPDKSGLPSDRFSAERTGGSVSTLTIQRTQQEDSAVYLCASSLGTGGITDTQYFGPGTRLTVL.